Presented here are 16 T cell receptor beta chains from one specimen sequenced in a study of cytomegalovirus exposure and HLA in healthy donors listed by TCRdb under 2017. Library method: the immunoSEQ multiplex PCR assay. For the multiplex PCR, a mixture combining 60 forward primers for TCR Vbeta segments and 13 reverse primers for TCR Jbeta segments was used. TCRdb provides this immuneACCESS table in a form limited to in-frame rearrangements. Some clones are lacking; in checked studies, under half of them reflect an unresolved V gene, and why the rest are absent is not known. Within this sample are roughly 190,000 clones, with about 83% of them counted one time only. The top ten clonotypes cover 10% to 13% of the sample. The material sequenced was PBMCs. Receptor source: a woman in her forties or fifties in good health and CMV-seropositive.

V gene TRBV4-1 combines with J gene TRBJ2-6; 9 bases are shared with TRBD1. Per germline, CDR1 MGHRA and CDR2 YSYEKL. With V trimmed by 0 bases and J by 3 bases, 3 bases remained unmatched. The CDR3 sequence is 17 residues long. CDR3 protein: CASSQETGGIGANVLTF. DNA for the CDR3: TGCGCCAGCAGCCAAGAAACAGGGGGCATTGGGGCCAACGTCCTGACTTTC.

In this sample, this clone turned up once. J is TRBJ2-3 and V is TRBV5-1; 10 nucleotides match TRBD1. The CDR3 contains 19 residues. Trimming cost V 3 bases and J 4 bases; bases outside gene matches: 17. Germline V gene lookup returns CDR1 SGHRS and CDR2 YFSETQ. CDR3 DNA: TGCGCCAGCAGCTCGACGAAGTCCGGGACAGGGGAAGCCCCAGATACGCAGTATTTT. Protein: CASSSTKSGTGEAPDTQYF.

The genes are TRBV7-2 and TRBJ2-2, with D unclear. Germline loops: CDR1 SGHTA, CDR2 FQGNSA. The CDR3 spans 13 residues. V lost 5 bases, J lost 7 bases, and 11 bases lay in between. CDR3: CASSADPVGELFF. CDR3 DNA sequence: TGTGCCAGCAGCGCCGATCCGGTCGGGGAGCTGTTTTTT.

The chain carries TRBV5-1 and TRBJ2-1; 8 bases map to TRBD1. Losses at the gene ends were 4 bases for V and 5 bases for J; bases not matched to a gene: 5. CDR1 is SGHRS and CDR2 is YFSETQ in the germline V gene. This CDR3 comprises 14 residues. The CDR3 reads CASSKTGAHNEQFF. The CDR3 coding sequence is TGCGCCAGCAGCAAGACAGGGGCTCACAATGAGCAGTTCTTC.

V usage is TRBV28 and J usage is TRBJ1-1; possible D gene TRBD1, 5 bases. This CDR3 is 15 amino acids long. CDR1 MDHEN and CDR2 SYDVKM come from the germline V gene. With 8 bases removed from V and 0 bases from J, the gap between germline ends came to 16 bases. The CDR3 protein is CASREKTVMNTEAFF. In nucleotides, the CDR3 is TGTGCCAGCCGGGAGAAGACAGTCATGAACACTGAAGCTTTCTTT.

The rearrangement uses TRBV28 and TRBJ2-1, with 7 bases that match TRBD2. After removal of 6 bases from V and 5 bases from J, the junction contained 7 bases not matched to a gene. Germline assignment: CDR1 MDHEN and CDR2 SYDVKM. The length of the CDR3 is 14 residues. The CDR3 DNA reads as TGTGCCAGCAGAAGGACTAGACCCAACAATGAGCAGTTCTTC. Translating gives CASRRTRPNNEQFF.

CDR3 residues: CASSAQGRGTGELFF. CDR3 coding DNA: TGTGCCAGCAGCGCACAGGGTCGCGGCACCGGGGAGCTGTTTTTT. This chain joins TRBV7-2 and TRBJ2-2; tentatively, D is TRBD1 (6 bases). The CDR3 consists of 15 residues. V was clipped by 5 bases and J by 4 bases, with 14 bases between them. Germline CDR1 reads SGHTA; CDR2 reads FQGNSA.

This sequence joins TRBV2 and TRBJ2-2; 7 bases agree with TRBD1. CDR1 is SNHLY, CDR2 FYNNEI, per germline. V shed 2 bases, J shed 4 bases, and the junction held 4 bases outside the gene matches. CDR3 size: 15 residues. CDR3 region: CASSEQGVGTGELFF. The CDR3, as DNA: TGTGCCAGCAGTGAACAGGGGGTAGGCACCGGGGAGCTGTTTTTT.

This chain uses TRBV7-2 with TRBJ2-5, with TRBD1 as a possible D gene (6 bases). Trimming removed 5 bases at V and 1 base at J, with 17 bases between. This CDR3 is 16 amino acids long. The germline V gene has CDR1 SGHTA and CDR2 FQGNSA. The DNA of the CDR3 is TGTGCCAGCAGCCCACAGGGTCGGGTGAGCCAAGAGACCCAGTACTTC. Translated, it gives CASSPQGRVSQETQYF.

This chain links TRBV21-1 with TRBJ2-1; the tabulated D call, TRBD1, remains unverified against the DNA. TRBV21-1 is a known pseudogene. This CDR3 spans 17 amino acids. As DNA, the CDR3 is TGTGCCAGCAGCAAATGGAGTTGGGGACAGGCGAACAATGAGCAGTTCTTC. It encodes CASSKWSWGQANNEQFF.

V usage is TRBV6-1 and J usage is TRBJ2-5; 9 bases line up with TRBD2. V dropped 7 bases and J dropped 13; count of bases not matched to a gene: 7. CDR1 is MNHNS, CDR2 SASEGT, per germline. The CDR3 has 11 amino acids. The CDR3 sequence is CASTPSGVLYF. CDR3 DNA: TGTGCCAGCACTCCTAGCGGGGTTCTGTACTTC.

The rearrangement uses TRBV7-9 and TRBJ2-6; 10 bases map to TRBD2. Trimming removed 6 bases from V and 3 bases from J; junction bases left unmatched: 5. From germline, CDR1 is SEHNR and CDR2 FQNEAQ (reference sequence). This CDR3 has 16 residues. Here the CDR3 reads CASRISGGSGANVLTF. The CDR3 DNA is TGTGCCAGCAGGATTAGCGGGGGGAGTGGGGCCAACGTCCTGACTTTC. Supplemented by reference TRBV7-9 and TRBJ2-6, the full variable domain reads DTGVSQNPRHKITKRGQNVTFRCDPISEHNRLYWYRQTLGQGPEFLTYFQNEAQLEKSRLLSDRFSAERPKGSFSTLEIQRTEQGDSAMYLCASRISGGSGANVLTFGAGSRLTVL.

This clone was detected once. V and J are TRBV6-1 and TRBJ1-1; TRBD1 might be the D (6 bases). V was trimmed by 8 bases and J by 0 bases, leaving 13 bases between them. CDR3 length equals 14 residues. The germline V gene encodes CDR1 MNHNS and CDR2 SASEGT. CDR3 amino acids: CASQGGNMNTEAFF. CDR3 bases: TGTGCCAGCCAAGGGGGAAACATGAACACTGAAGCTTTCTTT.

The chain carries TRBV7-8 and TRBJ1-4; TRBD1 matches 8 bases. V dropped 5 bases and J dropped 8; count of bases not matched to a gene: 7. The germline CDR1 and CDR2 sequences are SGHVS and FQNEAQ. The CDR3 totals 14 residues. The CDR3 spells CASSHGQGSEKLFF. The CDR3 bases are TGTGCCAGCAGCCACGGACAGGGTAGCGAAAAACTGTTTTTT.

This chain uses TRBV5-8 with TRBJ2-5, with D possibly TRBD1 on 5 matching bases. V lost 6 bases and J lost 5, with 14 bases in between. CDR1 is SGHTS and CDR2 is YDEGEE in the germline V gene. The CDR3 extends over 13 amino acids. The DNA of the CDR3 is TGTGCCAGCACCGGACATGTTCGGGAGACCCAGTACTTC. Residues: CASTGHVRETQYF.

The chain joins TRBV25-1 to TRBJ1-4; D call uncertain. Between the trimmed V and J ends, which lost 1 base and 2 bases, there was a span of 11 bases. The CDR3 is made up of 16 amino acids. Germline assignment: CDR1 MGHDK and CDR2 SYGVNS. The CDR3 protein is CASSESRGRTNEKLFF. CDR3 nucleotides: TGTGCCAGCAGTGAATCGCGGGGTCGCACTAATGAAAAACTGTTTTTT. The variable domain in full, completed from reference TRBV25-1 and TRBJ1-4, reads EADIYQTPRYLVIGTGKKITLECSQTMGHDKMYWYQQDPGMELHLIHYSYGVNSTEKGDLSSESTVSRIRTEHFPLTLESARPSHTSQYLCASSESRGRTNEKLFFGSGTQLSVL.